This T cell receptor (beta chain) comes out of a study of shared clonotypes between healthy human individuals. Study-wide results and caveats: Richness estimates generally favored naive over memory subsets. Among donors, the sharing of clonotypes was expected to be influenced by sequencing depth. Only blood was sampled, and tissue TCR repertoires likely differ from blood ones.

Details on this clone: Its antigen is not known.

Naive CD8 cells comprised CD45RO-negative, CCR7-positively selected cells, excluding terminally differentiated effector memory CD45RA+ cells. Trimming left V 4 bases short and J 0 bases short, with 4 bases between. Germline CDR1 reads SGHRS; CDR2 reads YFSETQ. The length of the CDR3 is 12 residues. How the authors handled the data: As immunoSEQ supplied junction-only sequences (without quality scores), filtering differed. Only in-frame clones appear in the TCRdb table, and some are missing; sequencing was by immunoSEQ multiplex PCR. The DNA was the basis for D and trimming; V, J and clone size are from that table. Of about 700,000 clones in the sample, about 92% are singletons; the top ten hold approximately 24%.

This receptor was obtained from a man younger than 45 in good health. J is TRBJ2-5 and V is TRBV5-1, with D uncertain. Sample: naive CD8+ T cells sorted from blood. The CDR3 DNA reads TGCGCCAGCAGCCCCAACCAAGAGACCCAGTACTTC. As protein: CASSPNQETQYF. Full variable domain (rest looked up from reference TRBV5-1 and TRBJ2-5): KAGVTQTPRYLIKTRGQQVTLSCSPISGHRSVSWYQQTPGQGLQFLFEYFSETQRNKGNFPGRFSGRQFSNSRSEMNVSTLELGDSALYLCASSPNQETQYFGPGTRLLVL.